A single sample gave rise to the 25 T cell receptor beta chains below, sequenced in a study of a mutant IDH1 vaccine in newly diagnosed glioma. Assay used: immunoSEQ multiplex PCR; TCRdb lists only in-frame clones, some missing. The table has about 60,000 clones, about four fifths seen once; the top ten hold 4.5% to 6%. Which antigens these TCRs recognize remains unknown. Noted time point: week 35, safety follow-up. With topical imiquimod, each dose of the vaccine consisted of 300 ug of mutant IDH1 20-mer peptide. This specimen consisted of PBMCs, obtained from a glioma patient whose treatment included an IDH1 peptide vaccine. The origin of the receptors is a man aged 35 to 55 with glioma.

DNA for the CDR3: TGCAGCGTTACAGGGGCGGGAGAGACCCAGTACTTC. The encoded protein is CSVTGAGETQYF. The chain employs TRBV29-1 and TRBJ2-5, with TRBD1 matching 7 bases. Germline CDR1 is SQVTM and CDR2 is ANQGSEA. The CDR3 spans 12 residues. J lost 4 bases, V lost 5 bases, and 4 bases had no gene match.

The J gene is TRBJ2-7, the V gene TRBV18, with D hard to call. Germline lookup yields CDR1 KGHSH and CDR2 LQKENI. Trimming shortened V by 3 bases and J by 0 bases, and 9 bases separated the two germline ends. This CDR3 comprises 14 residues. This chain's CDR3 is CASSPLEYSYEQYF. The CDR3, as DNA: TGTGCCAGCTCACCTTTAGAGTACTCCTACGAGCAGTACTTC.

The V gene is TRBV5-5, the J gene TRBJ2-7; D possibly corresponds to TRBD1 (6 bases). The CDR3 runs 13 residues. V was cut by 4 bases and J by 3 bases, with 11 bases left in between. Germline lookup yields CDR1 SGHKS and CDR2 YYEKEE (reference sequence). The CDR3 DNA follows: TGTGCCAGCAGCACCCCACAGGGCTACGAGCAGTACTTC. Protein product: CASSTPQGYEQYF.

This sequence joins TRBV4-3 and TRBJ2-7, with D hard to call. The CDR3 is 17 residues long. Trimming pared 0 bases from V and 2 bases from J, leaving 17 bases between. Germline CDR1 reads LGHNA; CDR2 reads YSLEER. The CDR3 is CASSQDISARSTYEQYF. The CDR3 DNA reads TGCGCCAGCAGCCAAGATATCTCCGCCAGGAGCACCTACGAGCAGTACTTC.

The chain couples TRBV7-2 to TRBJ2-2; no definite D call. The germline CDR1 and CDR2 sequences are SGHTA and FQGNSA. V lost 4 bases, J lost 1 base, and 7 bases lay in between. CDR3 length: 14 residues. CDR3 nucleotides: TGTGCCAGCAGCTCTTTCAGGAACACCGGGGAGCTGTTTTTT. Its protein is CASSSFRNTGELFF.

V usage is TRBV5-1 and J usage is TRBJ2-7, with 13 bases fitting TRBD2. J was trimmed by 7 bases and V by 0 bases; bases with no gene match: 7. The CDR3 runs 16 residues. The germline gives CDR1 SGHRS, CDR2 YFSETQ. DNA for the CDR3: TGCGCCAGCAGCTTGGTTCCGGGACTAGCGGGACGTGAGCAGTACTTC. Translated, it gives CASSLVPGLAGREQYF.

The chain carries TRBV5-1 and TRBJ2-1, with D possibly TRBD1 on 6 matching bases. This CDR3 comprises 14 residues. Germline V gene data show CDR1 as SGHRS and CDR2 as YFSETQ. V was trimmed by 0 bases and J by 15 bases, leaving 19 bases between them. DNA of the CDR3: TGCGCCAGCAGCTTGGATACAGGGAACTCCAATATGTTCTTC. Its translation is CASSLDTGNSNMFF.

The CDR3 is CASLQGQSNQPQHF. DNA of the CDR3: TGTGCCAGCTTACAGGGCCAAAGCAATCAGCCCCAGCATTTT. This chain uses TRBV11-3 with TRBJ1-5; a possible D gene is TRBD1 (6 bases). This CDR3 comprises 14 residues. The ends were cut back, 8 bases at V and 1 base at J, with 12 bases in the middle. Germline-derived CDR1 and CDR2 are SGHNT and YENEEA.

This sequence joins TRBV15 and TRBJ2-2; unclear D gene. Germline-derived CDR1 and CDR2 are LNHNV and YYDKDF (reference sequence). The CDR3 extends over 13 amino acids. V was trimmed by 2 bases and J by 3 bases, leaving 4 bases between them. The CDR3 DNA follows: TGTGCCACCAGCAGACGGCACACCGGGGAGCTGTTTTTT. This gives the protein CATSRRHTGELFF.

The count of this clone is one. V usage is TRBV29-1 and J usage is TRBJ2-2; 8 positions agree with TRBD2. This CDR3 is built from 13 residues. From germline, CDR1 is SQVTM and CDR2 ANQGSEA. J gave up 9 bases and V 4 bases, and 7 bases lay outside the gene matches. CDR3 sequence: CSVGSGRSRELFF. In DNA form, the CDR3 reads TGCAGCGTTGGAAGCGGGAGATCCCGGGAGCTGTTTTTT.

The chain joins TRBV27 to TRBJ2-1; 10 bases are shared with TRBD2. This CDR3 contains 15 residues. V was clipped by 6 bases and J by 6 bases; unmatched bases: 8. The germline V gene has CDR1 MNHEY and CDR2 SMNVEV (reference sequence). The CDR3, as DNA: TGTGCCAGCAGCCTAGGCCTAGCGGGAGTCAATGAGCAGTTCTTC. Its translation: CASSLGLAGVNEQFF.

The chain uses TRBV7-2 and TRBJ2-1; D ambiguous. Germline lookup yields CDR1 SGHTA and CDR2 FQGNSA. CDR3 length equals 15 residues. V was trimmed by 0 bases and J by 8 bases, leaving 14 bases between them. The CDR3 reads CASSLAGSLSHEQFF. The CDR3 DNA reads as TGTGCCAGCAGCTTAGCCGGGTCCCTAAGCCATGAGCAGTTCTTC.

This chain links TRBV5-1 with TRBJ2-7, with 7 bases matching TRBD1. Germline V gene lookup returns CDR1 SGHRS and CDR2 YFSETQ. The CDR3 is made up of 16 amino acids. V shed 4 bases, J shed 1 base, and the junction held 11 bases outside the gene matches. The CDR3 DNA sequence: TGCGCCAGCAGCCCGCAGGTGGGACAGCATTCCTACGAGCAGTACTTC. Encoded protein: CASSPQVGQHSYEQYF.

This clone appeared a single time. This chain uses TRBV11-2 with TRBJ2-7; D is tentatively TRBD1 or TRBD2 (5 bases each). The CDR3 runs to 15 residues. Germline V gene data show CDR1 as SGHAT and CDR2 as FQNNGV. V gave up 0 bases and J gave up 3 bases, with 12 bases separating them. The CDR3 nucleotides read TGTGCCAGCAGCTTAGAACGGGGACCAAGCTACGAGCAGTACTTC. The encoded protein is CASSLERGPSYEQYF. The full variable domain, its missing parts supplied by reference TRBV11-2 and TRBJ2-7, is EAGVAQSPRYKIIEKRQSVAFWCNPISGHATLYWYQQILGQGPKLLIQFQNNGVVDDSQLPKDRFSAERLKGVDSTLKIQPAKLEDSAVYLCASSLERGPSYEQYFGPGTRLTVT.

This chain joins TRBV10-3 and TRBJ2-5, with TRBD1 as a possible D gene (6 bases). The CDR3 totals 13 residues. Trimming pared 10 bases from V and 2 bases from J, leaving 14 bases between. Germline V CDR1 and CDR2: ENHRY, SYGVKD. The CDR3 nucleotides are TGTGCCACTAACCGACAGGTTCAAGAGACCCAGTACTTC. Protein sequence: CATNRQVQETQYF.

The chain joins TRBV5-5 to TRBJ1-4, with no clear D. V gave up 4 bases and J gave up 0 bases, with 10 bases separating them. This CDR3 is built from 15 residues. Germline V CDR1 and CDR2: SGHKS, YYEKEE (reference sequence). The CDR3 nucleotides are TGTGCCAGCAGCCTTCGACACTCAACTAATGAAAAACTGTTTTTT. This sequence encodes CASSLRHSTNEKLFF.

The chain carries TRBV6-6 and TRBJ1-5; 8 nucleotides align to TRBD1. This CDR3 is built from 15 residues. V shed 6 bases, J shed 5 bases, and the junction held 9 bases outside the gene matches. CDR1 and CDR2 (germline): MNHNY, SVGAGI (reference sequence). CDR3 nucleotides: TGTGCCAGCAGCACGGACAGGGAGCTCCATCAGCCCCAGCATTTT. Translation gives CASSTDRELHQPQHF.

This chain uses TRBV7-9 with TRBJ2-3; 10 bases match TRBD2. Germline CDR1 SEHNR, CDR2 FQNEAQ (reference sequence). Unmatched junction bases numbered 6, after V lost 5 bases and J lost 4 bases. The CDR3 spans 15 residues. The CDR3 spells CASSASGGYPDTQYF. CDR3 in DNA: TGTGCCAGCAGCGCTAGCGGGGGATATCCAGATACGCAGTATTTT.

The gene calls are TRBV9 and TRBJ2-5; TRBD2 matches at 9 bases. V dropped 5 bases and J dropped 4; count of bases not matched to a gene: 12. This CDR3 has 16 amino acids. The germline V gene has CDR1 SGDLS and CDR2 YYNGEE. The CDR3 is CASSPPRAGGAETQYF. The CDR3 DNA sequence: TGTGCCAGCAGTCCACCAAGGGCGGGAGGGGCAGAGACCCAGTACTTC.

There are a few counts of this clone. This chain links TRBV7-3 with TRBJ1-2; D perhaps matches TRBD1 (5 bases). Germline V lookup: CDR1 SGHTA, CDR2 FQGTGA. The CDR3 loop spans 18 amino acids. V was clipped by 1 base and J by 2 bases, with 20 bases between them. The chain's CDR3 is CASSLRAPSPGRNYGYTF. In nucleotides, the CDR3 is TGTGCCAGCAGCTTAAGGGCCCCCAGTCCAGGGAGGAACTATGGCTACACCTTC.

The rearrangement joins TRBV27 to TRBJ1-5; maybe TRBD1 (6 bases). Trimming stripped 5 bases from V and 7 bases from J, with 15 bases between. The CDR3 loop spans 14 amino acids. CDR1 and CDR2 (germline): MNHEY, SMNVEV (reference sequence). The CDR3 protein is CASSPQGFGQPQHF. DNA of the CDR3: TGTGCCAGCAGTCCCCAGGGGTTCGGACAGCCCCAGCATTTT.

This chain uses TRBV5-1 with TRBJ2-2, with a tentative D call TRBD2 (7 bases). The germline gives CDR1 SGHRS, CDR2 YFSETQ. V lost 3 bases and J 5 bases, leaving 17 bases between the germline ends. The CDR3 loop spans 16 amino acids. The CDR3 DNA follows: TGCGCCAGCAGCTCCACGGGGGGCACCCGAACCGGGGAGCTGTTTTTT. This codes for CASSSTGGTRTGELFF. The full variable domain, in which reference TRBV5-1 and TRBJ2-2 provide the parts outside the CDR3, is KAGVTQTPRYLIKTRGQQVTLSCSPISGHRSVSWYQQTPGQGLQFLFEYFSETQRNKGNFPGRFSGRQFSNSRSEMNVSTLELGDSALYLCASSSTGGTRTGELFFGEGSRLTVL.

The chain is built from TRBV5-1 and TRBJ2-7; 11 nucleotides agree with TRBD1. The CDR3 has 15 amino acids. Germline assignment: CDR1 SGHRS and CDR2 YFSETQ. V lost 6 bases to trimming and J lost 5 bases; unmatched junction nucleotides: 10. The CDR3 spells CASMDTDRGLDEQYF. The CDR3 nucleotides are TGCGCCAGCATGGATACGGACAGGGGGCTCGACGAGCAGTACTTC.

In its sample, this clone was seen a few times. This chain uses TRBV6-5 with TRBJ1-2; D is possibly TRBD1 (6 bases). This CDR3 contains 14 residues. CDR1 MNHEY and CDR2 SVGAGI come from the germline V gene. The V end was cut by 2 bases, the J end by 3 bases, with 10 bases between. The CDR3 loop is CASSYRGVYYGYTF. The CDR3 nucleotides read TGTGCCAGCAGTTACAGGGGGGTGTACTATGGCTACACCTTC.

V gene TRBV27 combines with J gene TRBJ1-2; TRBD1 might be the D (6 bases). The V and J ends lost 8 bases and 8 bases respectively, with 24 bases between them. CDR3 length: 15 residues. Germline CDR1 reads MNHEY; CDR2 reads SMNVEV (reference sequence). This CDR3 reads CASSTGLGGVGGYTF. The CDR3 region has the DNA TGTGCCAGCTCCACTGGCTTAGGGGGGGTCGGCGGCTACACCTTC.